These T cell receptor beta chains were read from a single sample in a study of T cell responses to AZD1222 COVID-19 vaccine. Repertoires were generated with immunoSEQ multiplex PCR, while TCRdb's copy carries only in-frame clones and drops some. The top ten hold about 16% of the sample, which has some 150,000 clones, about 91% seen once. The sequencing used peripheral blood, collected on day 0 of AZD1222 vaccination. The receptors shown here come from an adult in good health. The CDR3 runs from the conserved cysteine through the conserved F or W. D genes are given only for firm matches. Clone size is not always given. Where it is, it says once, few, many or a class for expanded clones.

>.|TRBJ2-2|.|TRBV28
CASSLNSNTGELFF
TGTGCCAGCAGTTTAAACAGCAACACCGGGGAGCTGTTTTTT
>few|TRBJ1-1|.|TRBV15
CATSATANTEAFF
TGTGCCACCAGCGCCACAGCGAACACTGAAGCTTTCTTT
>.|TRBJ1-2|.|TRBV18
CASSISHGNQGYTF
TGTGCCAGCTCAATATCACACGGGAATCAAGGCTACACCTTC
>.|TRBJ2-1|TRBD1|TRBV19
CASRGGQGIDEQFF
TGTGCCAGTAGGGGGGGACAGGGTATCGATGAGCAGTTCTTC
>.|TRBJ1-5|.|TRBV7-2
CASSLGKHQPQHF
TGTGCCAGCAGCTTGGGGAAACATCAGCCCCAGCATTTT
>.|TRBJ1-6|TRBD1|TRBV5-1
CASSLFPDRATNSPLHF
TGCGCCAGCAGCTTGTTTCCGGACAGGGCAACTAATTCACCCCTCCACTTT
>once|TRBJ1-2|.|TRBV6-1
CASSEAPGPRGYTF
TGTGCCAGCAGTGAAGCGCCAGGGCCGCGTGGCTACACCTTC
>.|TRBJ1-5|.|TRBV5-1
CASSLGSGAGQPQHF
TGCGCCAGCAGCTTGGGCTCGGGGGCAGGTCAGCCCCAGCATTTT
>.|TRBJ1-1|.|TRBV6-2/TRBV6-3
CASSSLRREAFF
TGTGCCAGCAGTTCTCTCAGGAGAGAAGCTTTCTTT
>.|TRBJ1-6|.|TRBV3-1/TRBV3-2
CASSQGLGQRGDSPLHF
TGTGCCAGCAGCCAAGGCCTGGGACAACGAGGGGATTCACCCCTCCACTTT
>.|TRBJ1-2|.|TRBV28
CASSLEQGRVKGYTF
TGTGCCAGCAGTCTCGAGCAGGGGAGGGTGAAGGGCTACACCTTC
>.|TRBJ2-5|TRBD1|TRBV6-5
CASSNQQGVAGAQYF
TGTGCCAGCAGTAACCAACAGGGGGTGGCAGGGGCCCAGTACTTC
>.|TRBJ1-1|.|TRBV7-2
CASTSYGQPEAFF
TGTGCCAGCACCTCCTATGGTCAACCCGAAGCTTTCTTT
>.|TRBJ1-5|.|TRBV7-2
CASSPTWDQPQHF
TGTGCCAGCAGCCCGACTTGGGATCAGCCCCAGCATTTT
>.|TRBJ2-7|.|TRBV7-2
CASSLTGGNLHEQYF
TGTGCCAGCAGCTTAACAGGAGGCAATCTTCACGAGCAGTACTTC
>.|TRBJ2-5|.|TRBV14
CASSQTRFTSGQETQYF
TGTGCCAGCAGCCAAACTAGATTCACCAGCGGCCAAGAGACCCAGTACTTC